The clone carrying this T cell receptor (beta chain) came up a few times. This record comes from a study of cytomegalovirus exposure and HLA in healthy donors. A multiplex PCR was run with 60 Vbeta primers and 13 Jbeta primers. The repertoire was sequenced with immunoSEQ multiplex PCR; TCRdb's copy has only in-frame clones and lacks some. The top ten clones hold around 2.3% of a sample with 150,000 to 200,000 clones, approximately 72% of them seen once. This receptor was identified in a human donor in good health. Sequencing used PBMCs.

CDR3 sequence: CASSLLEETQYF. In DNA form, the CDR3 reads TGTGCCAGCAGCCTATTAGAGGAGACCCAGTACTTC. The chain combines TRBV11-1 with TRBJ2-5; D gene uncertain. The CDR3 is 12 residues long. Germline lookup yields CDR1 SGHAT and CDR2 FQDESV (reference sequence). V was trimmed by 5 bases and J by 5 bases, leaving 9 bases between them.